This T cell receptor (beta chain) was identified during a study of Graves' ophthalmopathy and Graves' hyperthyroidism. The authors used Ficoll-Paque density gradient centrifugation to separate PBMCs. The input was 7.5 to 10 ml of fresh peripheral blood. TCR beta CDR3 amplification used RNA transcripts. First-round RT-PCR employed HTBI primers, with a second-round multiplex PCR after it. One entry per CDR3 protein results from TCRdb running MiXCR on the multiplex PCR reads. The table records hundreds of thousands of distinct CDR3 sequences, about 20% of them present only once. Notes on this clonotype: A read error is possible here, since a much larger clone lies one base away.

The CDR3 has 15 residues. From germline, CDR1 is GTSNPN and CDR2 SVGIG (reference sequence). Sample: peripheral blood. The rearrangement joins TRBV30 to TRBJ1-1; 7 bases map to TRBD1. The clonotype comes from a woman aged 18 to 35 with stable Graves' hyperthyroidism. Some clones in this sample may be carry-over from other donors' samples. CDR3 residues: CAWSVPQGRNTEACF. The DNA of the CDR3 is TGTGCCTGGAGTGTTCCACAGGGGAGGAACACTGAAGCTTGCTTT.